Listed here are 7 T cell receptor beta chains from one sample, sequenced in a study of breast tumors, draining lymph nodes, adjacent tissues. The lymph nodes were axillary draining lymph nodes from breast cancer patients. TCRdb analysed the multiplex PCR reads with MiXCR anew, one entry per CDR3 protein. The sample gives about 110,000 distinct CDR3 sequences, 30% of which show up once; approximately 5% is in the top ten. Specimen: axillary lymph node tissue. The source is a female donor with breast cancer. Some clones in this sample may be carry-over from other donors' samples.

About this clonotype: A read error may be the cause here, since a much bigger clone is one base away. The chain is built from TRBV28 and TRBJ1-5; D unclear. The CDR3 contains 12 residues. Germline V gene lookup returns CDR1 MDHEN and CDR2 SYDVKM. Trimming removed 6 bases from V and 2 bases from J, with 5 bases in between. DNA for the CDR3: TGTGCCAGCAGGAGGGGCAATCAGCCCCAGCATTTT. Translated: CASRRGNQPQHF.

As regards this clonotype: One junction end does not reproduce the germline sequence, and a read error may be involved. The V and J genes are TRBV7-7 and TRBJ1-5; the match to TRBD1 covers 7 bases. CDR3 size: 15 residues. Germline V gene lookup returns CDR1 SSHAT and CDR2 FNYEAQ (reference sequence). CDR3 coding DNA: TGTGCTAGCAGCTTAACCAGGGGGGGGGGTCAGCCCAGGCATTTT. It encodes CASSLTRGGGQPRHF.

This clonotype was recorded many times. The chain links TRBV10-3 to TRBJ1-2; tentatively, D is TRBD1 (6 bases). Trimming shortened V by 6 bases and J by 1 base, and 12 bases separated the two germline ends. The CDR3 spans 14 residues. CDR1 and CDR2 (germline): ENHRY, SYGVKD. The CDR3 is CAIRTTGDNYGYTF. The CDR3 DNA sequence: TGTGCCATCAGGACGACAGGAGATAACTATGGCTACACCTTC.

Remarks on this clonotype: This may be a read error: a much more frequent sequence differs by one nucleotide. The chain uses TRBV11-2 and TRBJ2-1; D remains ambiguous. The CDR3 contains 14 residues. CDR1 and CDR2 (germline): SGHAT, FQNNGV. Trimming removed 1 base at V and 8 bases at J, with 12 bases between. Here the CDR3 reads CASSLVRSADEQFF. As DNA, the CDR3 is TGTGCCAGCAGCTTAGTTAGAAGCGCCGATGAGCAGTTCTTC.

Concerning this clonotype: Being one base from a much bigger clone, this may be a read error. This rearrangement joins TRBV11-2 to TRBJ2-7; 9 bases agree with TRBD2. Trimming at V came to 1 base and at J to 4 bases, leaving 11 bases not matched to a gene. The CDR3 contains 17 residues. From germline, CDR1 is SGHAT and CDR2 FQNNGV. As DNA, the CDR3 is TGTGCCAGCAGCTTAGGACTAGCGGCGGGGCCAAGGTACGAGCAGTACTTC. It translates to CASSLGLAAGPRYEQYF.

This clonotype was recorded many times. The chain is built from TRBV5-1 and TRBJ1-2; TRBD1 aligns across 8 bases. The CDR3 covers 14 residues. The V gene's germline CDR1 is SGHRS and CDR2 YFSETQ. With 0 bases clipped from V and 3 bases from J, the junction kept 1 base outside the gene matches. CDR3: CASSLGTGHYGYTF. DNA for the CDR3: TGCGCCAGCAGCTTGGGGACAGGGCACTATGGCTACACCTTC.

Worth noting for this clonotype: The CDR3 end shows no conserved phenylalanine or tryptophan, and so a read error is likely. The chain carries TRBV9 and TRBJ2-7; D might be TRBD1 (5 bases). Trimming left V 4 bases short and J 2 bases short, with 31 bases between. In germline, CDR1 is SGDLS, CDR2 YYNGEE. The CDR3 covers 20 residues. Here the CDR3 DNA reads TGTGCCAGCAGCCCTAGATCCCCCACCCTCGTGACAGCGTGGACCTACGAGCAGTACTCC. Translating it yields CASSPRSPTLVTAWTYEQYS.